The clone carrying this T cell receptor beta chain was counted a single time. This record comes from a study of T cell changes during pregnancy in multiple sclerosis. Measured with immunoSEQ multiplex PCR; TCRdb has only the in-frame clones, and not every one. The table shows 30,000 or so clones, with approximately 86% occurring only once. This CDR3 is 15 amino acids long. CDR1 and CDR2 (germline): PRHDT, FYEKMQ (reference sequence). Trimming at V came to 2 bases and at J to 5 bases, leaving 5 bases not matched to a gene. The source was CD8+ T cells from peripheral blood mononuclear cells, collected in the first trimester of pregnancy. This receptor was identified in a female donor with multiple sclerosis, enrolled in a pregnancy study. The chain has TRBV13 and TRBJ2-7; 11 nucleotides match TRBD1. The CDR3 DNA reads TGTGCCAGCAGCTTACAGGGACAGGGGGACCACGAGCAGTACTTC. Its protein product is CASSLQGQGDHEQYF.